Included here is one T cell receptor beta chain sequence, with context. Authors' processing steps: Estimation of nucleated cell counts was performed using reference gene primer amplification. TCRdb's copy holds only in-frame clones and misses some; the assay was immunoSEQ multiplex PCR. D and trimming were read from the DNA, whereas the V and J calls and clone size are those reported in that table. The sample has some 130,000 clones, 80% to 90% seen once; the top ten hold roughly 18%. This CDR3 region has 13 residues. The V and J ends lost 2 bases and 11 bases respectively, with 15 bases between them. This sample is drawn from a study of blood T cell repertoires in COVID-19. About the study: Sites across the United States, Italy and Spain contributed samples from acute and convalescent COVID-19. T cells, B-cell-depleted T cells, or PBMCs provided the cDNA or gDNA that served as material.

The material sequenced was peripheral blood. This chain connects TRBV12-3 or TRBV12-4 to TRBJ1-1, with a tentative D call TRBD1 (5 bases). This sequence was found in a man aged 45-65 years with active or convalescent COVID-19. The CDR3 DNA reads as TGTGCCAGCAGTTTAAGTAGCAGGGAGGTCGCTTTCTTT. Protein product: CASSLSSREVAFF.